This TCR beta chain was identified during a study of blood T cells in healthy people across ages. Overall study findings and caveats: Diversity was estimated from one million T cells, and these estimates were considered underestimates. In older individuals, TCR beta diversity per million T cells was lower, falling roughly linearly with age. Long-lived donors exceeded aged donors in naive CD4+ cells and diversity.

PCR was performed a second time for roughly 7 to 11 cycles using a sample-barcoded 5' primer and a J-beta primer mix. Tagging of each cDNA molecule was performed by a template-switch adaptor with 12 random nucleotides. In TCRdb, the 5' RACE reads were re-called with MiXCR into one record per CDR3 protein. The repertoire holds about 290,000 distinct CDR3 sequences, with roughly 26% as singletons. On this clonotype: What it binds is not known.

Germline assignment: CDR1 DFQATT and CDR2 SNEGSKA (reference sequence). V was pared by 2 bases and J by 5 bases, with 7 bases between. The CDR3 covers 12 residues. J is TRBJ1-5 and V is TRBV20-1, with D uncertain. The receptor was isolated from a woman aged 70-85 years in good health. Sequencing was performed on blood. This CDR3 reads CSARSWDQPQHF. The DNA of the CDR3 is TGCAGTGCTAGAAGTTGGGATCAGCCCCAGCATTTT.